The clone carrying this T cell receptor beta chain was seen at least ten times. CDR1 is SGHTA, CDR2 FQGNSA, per germline. Trimming at V came to 2 bases and at J to 2 bases, leaving 10 bases not matched to a gene. This CDR3 spans 18 amino acids. The sample comes from a study of T cells in Graves' hyperthyroidism and ophthalmopathy. No progression to ophthalmopathy during 18 months of follow-up defined stable disease. Hyperthyroidism had been newly diagnosed in patients aged 18 to 65, and its duration was under 2 months. It was uncontrolled infection, other autoimmune disease, pregnancy or lactation that excluded patients. Diagnoses were established using clinical symptoms, serum thyroxine and TRAb, thyroid ultrasound and orbital computed tomography. There were TCR beta CDR3 regions amplified from RNA transcripts. The HTBI set primed first-round TCR CDR3 RT-PCR. TCRdb redid the calling of the multiplex PCR reads with MiXCR, one entry per CDR3 protein. The sample includes about 360,000 distinct CDR3 sequences, around 13% of them seen just once.

Sequenced: blood. The rearrangement uses TRBV7-2 and TRBJ2-1; 9 bases are shared with TRBD2. This sequence was found in a woman younger than 35 with Graves' hyperthyroidism. The CDR3 region is CASSLRVGGRGPYNEQFF. The CDR3 bases are TGTGCCAGCAGCTTACGTGTTGGCGGGAGGGGGCCCTACAATGAGCAGTTCTTC.